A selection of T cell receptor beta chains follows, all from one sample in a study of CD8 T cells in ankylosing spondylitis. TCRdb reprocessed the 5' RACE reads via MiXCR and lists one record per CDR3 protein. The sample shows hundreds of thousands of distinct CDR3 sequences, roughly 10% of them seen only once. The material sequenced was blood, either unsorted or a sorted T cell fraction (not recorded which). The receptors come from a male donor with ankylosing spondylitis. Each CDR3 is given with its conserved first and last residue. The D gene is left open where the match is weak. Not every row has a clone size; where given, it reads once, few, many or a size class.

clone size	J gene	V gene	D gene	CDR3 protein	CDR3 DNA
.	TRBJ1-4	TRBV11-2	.	CASSSHRVGEKLFF	TGTGCCAGCAGCTCCCACAGGGTTGGCGAAAAACTGTTTTTT
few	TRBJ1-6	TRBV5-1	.	CASRIRDGNSPLHF	TGCGCCAGCAGGATCCGGGACGGGAATTCACCCCTCCACTTT
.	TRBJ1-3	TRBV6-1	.	CASKGLPNTIYF	TGTGCCAGCAAAGGGCTCCCAAACACCATATATTTT
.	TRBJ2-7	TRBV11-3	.	CASSAEVGEQYF	TGTGCCAGCAGCGCCGAGGTGGGGGAGCAGTACTTC
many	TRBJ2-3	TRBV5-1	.	CASSFLLRLDTQYF	TGCGCCAGCAGCTTCCTCTTGCGACTAGATACGCAGTATTTT
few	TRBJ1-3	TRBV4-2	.	CASSRSEGTSSGNTIYF	TGTGCCAGCAGTCGCAGCGAGGGGACTTCCTCTGGAAACACCATATATTTT
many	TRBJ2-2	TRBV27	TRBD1	CASSRTGGTGELFF	TGTGCCAGCAGCAGGACAGGGGGGACCGGGGAGCTGTTTTTT
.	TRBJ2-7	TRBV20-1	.	CSGGGTVSYEQYF	TGCAGTGGGGGGGGGACAGTTTCCTACGAGCAGTACTTC
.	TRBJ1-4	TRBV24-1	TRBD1	CATSDPTGEEGKLFF	TGTGCCACCAGTGATCCCACAGGGGAAGAAGGAAAACTGTTTTTT
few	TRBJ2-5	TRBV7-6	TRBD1	CASSSWDREETQYF	TGTGCCAGCAGCTCTTGGGACAGGGAAGAGACCCAGTACTTC
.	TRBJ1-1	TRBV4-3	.	CASSRPLGTEAFF	TGCGCCAGCAGCCGTCCCTTAGGGACTGAAGCTTTCTTT
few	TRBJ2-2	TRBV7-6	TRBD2	CASSLVSGRAGTGELFF	TGTGCCAGCAGCTTAGTGAGCGGGAGGGCCGGAACCGGGGAGCTGTTTTTT
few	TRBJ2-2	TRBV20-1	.	CSAPPRSPFDQLFF	TGCAGTGCACCCCCCAGGAGCCCATTCGACCAGCTGTTTTTT
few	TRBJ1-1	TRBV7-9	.	CASTRGREAFF	TGTGCCAGCACCCGGGGGCGAGAAGCTTTCTTT
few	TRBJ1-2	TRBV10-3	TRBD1	CAIRGTGNNYGYTF	TGTGCCATCAGGGGGACAGGGAATAACTATGGCTACACCTTC
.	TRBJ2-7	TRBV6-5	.	CASSYSKWSTQQYF	TGTGCCAGCAGTTACTCGAAGTGGTCTACGCAGCAGTACTTC
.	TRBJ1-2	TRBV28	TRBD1	CASSLLGTGLNYGYTF	TGTGCCAGCAGTCTTTTAGGGACAGGTCTTAACTATGGCTACACCTTC
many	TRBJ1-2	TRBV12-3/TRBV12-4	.	CASGQGDYGYTF	TGTGCCAGCGGGCAGGGAGACTATGGCTACACCTTC
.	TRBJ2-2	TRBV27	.	CASSRPPGTGRTGELFF	TGTGCCAGCAGTCGACCCCCCGGGACTGGGAGGACCGGGGAGCTGTTTTTT
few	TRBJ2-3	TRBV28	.	CASGGRDTQYF	TGTGCCAGCGGCGGGCGCGATACGCAGTATTTT
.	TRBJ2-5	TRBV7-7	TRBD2	CASSPSGGFQETQYF	TGTGCTAGCAGTCCTAGCGGGGGTTTTCAAGAGACCCAGTACTTC
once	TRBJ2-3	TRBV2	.	CASRRRGLTDTQYF	TGTGCCAGCAGGCGTCGGGGGTTGACAGATACGCAGTATTTT
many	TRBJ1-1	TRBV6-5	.	CASSYRGGRTEAFF	TGTGCCAGCAGTTACAGGGGCGGAAGGACTGAAGCTTTCTTT
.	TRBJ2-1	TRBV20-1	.	CSAGDIDEQFF	TGCAGTGCTGGAGATATTGATGAGCAGTTCTTC
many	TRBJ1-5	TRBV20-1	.	CSASSRRRNQPQHF	TGCAGTGCTAGTTCGCGCAGGAGGAATCAGCCCCAGCATTTT
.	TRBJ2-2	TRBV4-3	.	CASSQETSIFNTGELFF	TGCGCCAGCAGCCAAGAGACAAGCATATTTAACACCGGGGAGCTGTTTTTT
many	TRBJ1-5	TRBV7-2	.	CASSRDRSNQPQHF	TGTGCCAGCAGCCGGGACCGCAGCAATCAGCCCCAGCATTTT